A single sample is the source of the 9 T cell receptor beta chains below, sequenced in a study of blood T cell repertoires in COVID-19 (dated by TCRdb to 2018 to 2021). Libraries were constructed by the immunoSEQ multiplex PCR assay. TCRdb limited this immuneACCESS table to in-frame rearrangements with V and J called. A share of clones is missing; checked studies link under half to unresolved V genes, and the rest is unexplained. For this sample the table gives a few hundred thousand clones, of which 75% to 85% were detected only once. The ten largest make up 1.2% to 1.5% of the sample. The sample comprised peripheral blood. All receptors come from a middle-aged woman who had recovered from COVID-19.

The chain combines TRBV29-1 with TRBJ1-1, with D hard to call. CDR3 length: 12 residues. Germline CDR1 and CDR2: SQVTM and ANQGSEA. Trimming removed 4 bases at V and 4 bases at J, with 10 bases between. CDR3 sequence reads: CSVATGATEAFF. CDR3 coding DNA: TGCAGCGTTGCTACGGGAGCCACTGAAGCTTTCTTT. Filled out from reference TRBV29-1 and TRBJ1-1, the complete variable domain reads SAVISQKPSRDICQRGTSLTIQCQVDSQVTMMFWYRQQPGQSLTLIATANQGSEATYESGFVIDKFPISRPNLTFSTLTVSNMSPEDSSIYLCSVATGATEAFFGQGTRLTVV.

The CDR3 nucleotides read TGTGCCAGCAGTACTACAGGGGGCTCCGGGGAGCTGTTTTTT. Residues: CASSTTGGSGELFF. The chain employs TRBV6-2 or TRBV6-3 and TRBJ2-2, with 9 bases matching TRBD1. The germline V gene encodes CDR1 MNHEY and CDR2 SVGEGT. V shed 5 bases, J shed 6 bases, and the junction held 4 bases outside the gene matches. CDR3 length equals 14 residues.

V and J are TRBV30 and TRBJ2-7; the match to TRBD1 covers 8 bases. V was pared by 0 bases and J by 8 bases, with 18 bases of the junction left unmatched. Germline loops: CDR1 GTSNPN, CDR2 SVGIG (reference sequence). This CDR3 region has 17 residues. DNA of the CDR3: TGTGCCTGGAGTGTAAGTCTCGGGACAGGACTCACCCCGCAGCAGTACTTC. Amino acid sequence: CAWSVSLGTGLTPQQYF.

The V call is TRBV4-2, the J call TRBJ1-5, with 7 bases fitting TRBD1. Germline V gives CDR1 LGHNA, CDR2 YNFKEQ. The CDR3 totals 15 residues. V shed 4 bases, J shed 6 bases, and the junction held 9 bases outside the gene matches. The chain's CDR3 is CASSRIVGGTQPQHF. The CDR3 DNA reads TGTGCCAGCAGCCGAATTGTAGGGGGCACTCAGCCCCAGCATTTT.

This sequence joins TRBV13 and TRBJ2-7; 9 bases are a match to TRBD2. This CDR3 spans 17 amino acids. The J segment lost 1 base and the V segment lost 4 bases, leaving 11 bases of the junction unmatched. The germline V gene encodes CDR1 PRHDT and CDR2 FYEKMQ (reference sequence). The chain's CDR3 is CASSSRLAELTSYEQYF. The CDR3 coding sequence is TGTGCCAGCAGCTCCAGACTAGCGGAGCTAACTTCCTACGAGCAGTACTTC. Based on the CDR3 plus reference TRBV13 and TRBJ2-7, the full variable domain is AAGVIQSPRHLIKEKRETATLKCYPIPRHDTVYWYQQGPGQDPQFLISFYEKMQSDKGSIPDRFSAQQFSDYHSELNMSSLELGDSALYFCASSSRLAELTSYEQYFGPGTRLTVT.

The J gene is TRBJ2-1, the V gene TRBV10-3, with 7 bases that match TRBD1. The germline gives CDR1 ENHRY, CDR2 SYGVKD. This CDR3 spans 13 amino acids. V lost 10 bases to trimming and J lost 0 bases; unmatched junction nucleotides: 3. In nucleotides, the CDR3 is TGTGCCAGTCGACAGGGCTCCTACAATGAGCAGTTCTTC. Its protein is CASRQGSYNEQFF.

The V gene is TRBV4-2, the J gene TRBJ1-3; 8 positions match TRBD1. Trimming removed 0 bases from V and 6 bases from J; junction bases left unmatched: 7. Germline CDR1 and CDR2: LGHNA and YNFKEQ. The length of the CDR3 is 16 residues. In DNA form, the CDR3 reads TGTGCCAGCAGCCAAGATGCCACAGGGGGTAAAAACACCATATATTTT. Residues: CASSQDATGGKNTIYF.

CDR3 nucleotides: TGTGCCAGCGCGAGAAACAGAGATGAAAAACTGTTTTTT. Protein: CASARNRDEKLFF. The V and J genes are TRBV6-5 and TRBJ1-4; D call uncertain. This CDR3 region has 13 residues. Germline CDR1 and CDR2: MNHEY and SVGAGI. V lost 8 bases to trimming and J lost 6 bases, with 13 bases between them.

The table lists this clone with a count of one. This chain connects TRBV9 to TRBJ2-3; no definite D call. CDR1 and CDR2 from the germline V gene are SGDLS and YYNGEE. The length of the CDR3 is 12 residues. V was cut by 3 bases and J by 7 bases, with 9 bases left in between. The CDR3 loop reads CASSGGANTQYF. DNA for the CDR3: TGTGCCAGCAGCGGCGGAGCAAATACGCAGTATTTT.